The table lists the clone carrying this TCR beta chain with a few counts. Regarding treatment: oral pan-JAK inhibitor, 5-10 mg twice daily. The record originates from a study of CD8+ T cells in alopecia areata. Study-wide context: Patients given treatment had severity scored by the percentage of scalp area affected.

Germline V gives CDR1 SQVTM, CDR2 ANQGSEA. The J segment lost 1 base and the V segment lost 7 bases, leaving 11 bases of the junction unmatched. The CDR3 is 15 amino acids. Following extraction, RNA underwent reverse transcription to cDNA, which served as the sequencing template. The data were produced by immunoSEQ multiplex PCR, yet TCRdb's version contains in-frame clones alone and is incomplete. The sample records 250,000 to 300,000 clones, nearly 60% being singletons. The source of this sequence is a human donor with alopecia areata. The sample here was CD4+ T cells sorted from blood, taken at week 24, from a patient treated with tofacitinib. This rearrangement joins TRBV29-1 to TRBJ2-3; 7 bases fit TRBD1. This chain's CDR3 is CSDLGRGRGTDTQYF. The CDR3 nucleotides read TGCAGCGATTTGGGTAGGGGGCGGGGCACAGATACGCAGTATTTT.